This is a list of T cell receptor beta chains from one sample in a study of cytomegalovirus exposure and HLA in healthy donors. The data were produced by immunoSEQ multiplex PCR, yet TCRdb's version contains in-frame clones alone and is incomplete. Among about 170,000 clones listed, roughly 85% were seen once. Sample: PBMCs. Receptors were obtained from a man aged 25 to 40 in good health and CMV-seropositive. The CDR3 runs from the conserved cysteine through the conserved F or W. The D gene is left open where the match is weak. Clone size is stated in some rows and not others, as once, few, many or a class when expanded.

>TRBV7-9|TRBD2|.|TRBJ2-3
CASSVGLADYTDTQYF
TGTGCCAGCAGCGTGGGACTAGCGGATTACACAGATACGCAGTATTTT
>TRBV5-5|.|.|TRBJ1-2
CASSLGPPGVGYGYTF
TGTGCCAGCAGCTTGGGACCGCCAGGGGTGGGGTATGGCTACACCTTC
>TRBV5-4|.|.|TRBJ2-1
CASSLGGGLPGNEQFF
TGTGCCAGCAGCTTAGGTGGGGGACTCCCTGGCAATGAGCAGTTCTTC
>TRBV27|TRBD2|.|TRBJ2-3
CASRTLAGVSTDTQYF
TGTGCCAGCAGGACACTAGCGGGAGTATCTACAGATACGCAGTATTTT
>TRBV11-3|TRBD1|.|TRBJ1-1
CASSLGVRSGGGRTEAFF
TGTGCCAGCAGCTTAGGGGTGAGGTCAGGGGGCGGTCGTACTGAAGCTTTCTTT
>TRBV13|.|.|TRBJ1-1
CASSLGRDTEAFF
TGTGCCAGCAGCTTGGGCAGGGACACTGAAGCTTTCTTT
>TRBV11-3|TRBD1|.|TRBJ1-5
CASSLPGDSQPQHF
TGTGCCAGCAGCTTACCAGGGGACAGCCAGCCCCAGCATTTT
>TRBV9|.|.|TRBJ2-1
CASSVAGEPSYNEQFF
TGTGCCAGCAGCGTAGCCGGGGAGCCCTCCTACAATGAGCAGTTCTTC
>TRBV2|.|.|TRBJ2-1
CASRATGFEQFF
TGTGCCAGCAGGGCTACAGGTTTTGAGCAGTTCTTC
>TRBV9|.|.|TRBJ1-2
CASSVADSGYGYTF
TGTGCCAGCAGCGTAGCGGACTCGGGATATGGCTACACCTTC
>TRBV30|TRBD1|.|TRBJ1-4
CAWSGRDREKKLFF
TGTGCCTGGAGTGGCCGGGACAGGGAGAAAAAACTGTTTTTT
>TRBV4-3|TRBD2|.|TRBJ2-2
CASSQEELAGGNTGELFF
TGCGCCAGCAGCCAAGAGGAGCTAGCGGGAGGGAACACCGGGGAGCTGTTTTTT
>TRBV15|TRBD2|few|TRBJ2-1
CATSLAGEGYNEQFF
TGTGCCACCAGTTTAGCGGGAGAGGGGTACAATGAGCAGTTCTTC
>TRBV28|.|.|TRBJ2-2
CASSLGLAMELFF
TGTGCCAGCAGTTTAGGGCTAGCTATGGAGCTGTTTTTT
>TRBV7-2|TRBD2|.|TRBJ2-3
CASSLWLAGGNTDTQYF
TGTGCCAGCAGCTTATGGCTAGCGGGAGGTAACACAGATACGCAGTATTTT
>TRBV7-6|TRBD1|.|TRBJ2-5
CASSWGRGETQYF
TGTGCCAGCAGCTGGGGCAGGGGGGAGACCCAGTACTTC
>TRBV9|TRBD1|.|TRBJ2-3
CASSVTFGDRGEDTQYF
TGTGCCAGCAGCGTCACCTTTGGGGACAGGGGTGAAGATACGCAGTATTTT
>TRBV19|.|.|TRBJ1-5
CASSIVGGIQPQHF
TGTGCCAGTAGTATCGTTGGGGGGATTCAGCCCCAGCATTTT
>TRBV5-1|.|.|TRBJ2-3
CASSFGLGADTQYF
TGCGCCAGCAGCTTTGGACTTGGGGCAGATACGCAGTATTTT
>TRBV15|TRBD1|.|TRBJ2-7
CATRGGTGNSYEQYF
TGTGCCACCAGGGGGGGGACAGGGAACTCCTACGAGCAGTACTTC
>TRBV6-5|.|.|TRBJ2-5
CASSYHGGQETQYF
TGTGCCAGCAGTTACCACGGGGGACAAGAGACCCAGTACTTC
>TRBV13|.|.|TRBJ2-2
CASSIQGKGPSTGELFF
TGTGCCAGCAGCATTCAGGGGAAAGGTCCTTCTACCGGGGAGCTGTTTTTT
>TRBV7-3|.|.|TRBJ2-7
CASSPPERPYEQYF
TGTGCCAGCAGCCCACCAGAACGTCCCTACGAGCAGTACTTC
>TRBV9|TRBD1|few|TRBJ2-1
CASSVAGGNEQFF
TGTGCCAGCAGCGTAGCAGGGGGCAATGAGCAGTTCTTC
>TRBV2|TRBD1|.|TRBJ2-2
CASSETGFDTGELFF
TGTGCCAGCAGTGAGACAGGGTTCGACACCGGGGAGCTGTTTTTT
>TRBV2|.|.|TRBJ1-4
CASSVGGTTNEKLFF
TGTGCCAGCAGTGTAGGGGGTACGACTAATGAAAAACTGTTTTTT
>TRBV7-3|.|once|TRBJ2-1
CASSATGSPNEQFF
TGTGCCAGCAGCGCGACCGGGTCCCCGAATGAGCAGTTCTTC
>TRBV7-2|.|.|TRBJ1-1
CASSLSGQIQAFF
TGTGCCAGCAGCTTAAGTGGGCAAATCCAGGCTTTCTTT
>TRBV18|TRBD1|few|TRBJ1-5
CASSPSKGQGAGQPQHF
TGTGCCAGCTCACCATCTAAGGGACAGGGGGCTGGTCAGCCCCAGCATTTT
>TRBV7-9|TRBD2|.|TRBJ2-1
CASRSGSYEQFF
TGTGCCAGCAGGAGCGGGAGCTATGAGCAGTTCTTC
>TRBV30|TRBD1|.|TRBJ2-5
CAWSWDRVEQYF
TGTGCCTGGAGCTGGGACAGGGTTGAGCAGTACTTC
>TRBV11-1|.|.|TRBJ2-5
CASSLGSLQETQYF
TGTGCCAGCAGCCTAGGTAGCCTACAAGAGACCCAGTACTTC
>TRBV5-4|.|.|TRBJ1-1
CASSFQGNTEAFF
TGTGCCAGCAGCTTTCAGGGGAACACTGAAGCTTTCTTT
>TRBV19|.|.|TRBJ1-3
CASSLAALNTIYF
TGTGCCAGTAGTTTGGCGGCGCTGAACACCATATATTTT
>TRBV11-3|TRBD1|.|TRBJ1-1
CASSLTGTGITRDTEAFF
TGTGCCAGCAGCCTAACGGGGACAGGGATTACGAGGGACACTGAAGCTTTCTTT
>TRBV7-9|TRBD2|.|TRBJ2-1
CASSLVAGDNEQFF
TGTGCCAGCAGCTTAGTCGCGGGAGACAATGAGCAGTTCTTC
>TRBV18|TRBD2|.|TRBJ2-5
CASSPSLAGLAGEGTQYF
TGTGCCAGCTCACCAAGTCTCGCGGGACTAGCGGGAGAGGGGACCCAGTACTTC
>TRBV19|.|once|TRBJ1-1
CASSPGRGGASINTEAFF
TGTGCCAGTAGTCCGGGGCGAGGAGGGGCCTCAATAAACACTGAAGCTTTCTTT
>TRBV7-9|.|few|TRBJ1-5
CASSLGGNRPQHF
TGTGCCAGCAGCTTGGGAGGTAATCGGCCCCAGCATTTT
>TRBV9|.|.|TRBJ2-2
CASSSRDLNTGELFF
TGTGCCAGCAGCTCCCGGGACTTGAACACCGGGGAGCTGTTTTTT
>TRBV5-1|TRBD1|once|TRBJ2-2
CASSFDRGSTGELFF
TGCGCCAGCAGCTTTGACAGGGGGTCCACCGGGGAGCTGTTTTTT
>TRBV18|.|.|TRBJ2-3
CASSPSPEDTQYF
TGTGCCAGCTCACCATCACCGGAGGATACGCAGTATTTT
>TRBV25-1|.|.|TRBJ2-7
CASSYAGLQYF
TGTGCCAGCAGTTACGCGGGGTTGCAGTACTTC
>TRBV6-6|TRBD2|.|TRBJ2-4
CASAGLAGKNIQYF
TGTGCCAGTGCGGGACTAGCGGGGAAAAACATTCAGTACTTC
>TRBV7-9|.|.|TRBJ2-2
CASSPRLGEPGELFF
TGTGCCAGCAGCCCTCGACTAGGAGAGCCCGGGGAGCTGTTTTTT
>TRBV5-5|TRBD2|once|TRBJ2-1
CASSLEAGHNEQFF
TGTGCCAGCAGCTTGGAAGCGGGGCACAATGAGCAGTTCTTC
>TRBV5-8|.|.|TRBJ1-4
CASRYTGWREKLFF
TGTGCCAGCAGATATACAGGGTGGAGGGAAAAACTGTTTTTT
>TRBV7-8|TRBD1|.|TRBJ1-3
CASSFWDRETDTIYF
TGTGCCAGCAGCTTCTGGGACAGGGAAACAGACACCATATATTTT
>TRBV5-1|TRBD1|.|TRBJ2-2
CASSLGDRGNAGELFF
TGCGCCAGCAGCTTGGGGGACAGGGGAAACGCCGGGGAGCTGTTTTTT